This TCR beta chain was observed in a study of blood T cells in healthy people across ages. This clonotype was recorded at least ten times. Germline V gene lookup returns CDR1 SNHLY and CDR2 FYNNEI. This CDR3 has 12 amino acids. V lost 8 bases, J lost 3 bases, and 8 bases lay in between. A second PCR of 7 to 11 cycles used a sample-barcoded 5' primer and a J-beta primer mix. Every sample gave at least 3 million paired-end reads containing CDR3. TCRdb used MiXCR to reprocess the 5' RACE reads, holding one entry per CDR3 protein. The sample lists 1,500,000 or so distinct CDR3 sequences, 35% to 45% seen once, with approximately 4% in the top ten.

What was sequenced was blood. The origin of this receptor is a woman between 18 and 30 years old in good health. The chain recombines TRBV2 with TRBJ2-1; D ambiguous. The CDR3, as DNA: TGTGCCAGCTCTGACGGCTACAATGAGCAGTTCTTC. Protein product: CASSDGYNEQFF.